This record looks at one TCR beta chain sequence and its context. Its target is not known. The junction does not match germline at one end; this may be a read error. It was from about 19-30 mg of unsorted bulk tissue that RNA and DNA were co-extracted. cDNA specific to TCR beta was made from 500 ng of total RNA, with a constant-region primer employed for priming. Generation of the TCR beta libraries relied on three nested multiplex PCR rounds using slightly modified ARM-PCR. The first two PCR rounds used TRBV1-TRBV30 forward primers with a C-beta reverse primer, 9 to 10 cycles each. A single record per CDR3 protein comes from TCRdb applying MiXCR to the multiplex PCR reads. The sample records roughly 190,000 distinct CDR3 sequences, around four fifths being singletons. These data originate in a study of tumor-infiltrating lymphocytes in primary liver carcinoma. Notes on the study in general: It was observed that only about 7-24% of the top clones appeared in every one of the five tumor regions.

Germline lookup yields CDR1 SQVTM and CDR2 ANQGSEA. This CDR3 spans 15 amino acids. This receptor was identified in a man aged 40-55 years with primary liver carcinoma and hepatitis B virus infection. Sequencing was carried out using tumor tissue from primary liver carcinoma. The chain joins TRBV29-1 to TRBJ1-1, with a tentative D call TRBD1 (5 bases). The CDR3 protein is CSVNRRWGMNTEAFF. The CDR3 DNA is TGCAGCGTCAACAGGCGTTGGGGAATGAATACTGAAGCTTTCTTT.